The rows below give T cell receptor beta chains drawn from one sample of a study of blood T cell repertoires in COVID-19. TCRdb keeps only in-frame clones here, not all; method: immunoSEQ multiplex PCR. The table has 160,000 or so clones, roughly four fifths seen once. Sequenced material: peripheral blood. These receptors came from a man aged 65-85 years who had recovered from COVID-19. CDR3s include the opening cysteine and the closing phenylalanine or tryptophan. Fields, in order: J gene, V gene, CDR3 length, CDR3 protein.

J gene: TRBJ2-7; V gene: TRBV6-5; CDR3 length: 14; CDR3 protein: CASRADTNSYEQYF
J gene: TRBJ1-5; V gene: TRBV28; CDR3 length: 15; CDR3 protein: CASESAGTGNQPQHF
J gene: TRBJ2-7; V gene: TRBV6-6; CDR3 length: 13; CDR3 protein: CASRITGSYEQYF
J gene: TRBJ2-2; V gene: TRBV5-6; CDR3 length: 15; CDR3 protein: CASSVRDRDTGELFF
J gene: TRBJ2-2; V gene: TRBV5-1; CDR3 length: 15; CDR3 protein: CASSPWTENTGELFF
J gene: TRBJ2-5; V gene: TRBV7-9; CDR3 length: 16; CDR3 protein: CASSRGLAGPGETQYF
J gene: TRBJ2-1; V gene: TRBV11-2; CDR3 length: 14; CDR3 protein: CASSLGLANNEQFF
J gene: TRBJ2-1; V gene: TRBV30; CDR3 length: 16; CDR3 protein: CAWKTSGSIRANEQFF
J gene: TRBJ1-4; V gene: TRBV7-2; CDR3 length: 15; CDR3 protein: CASSLGTGGNEKLFF
J gene: TRBJ2-5; V gene: TRBV10-1; CDR3 length: 12; CDR3 protein: CASSDGLETQYF
J gene: TRBJ2-1; V gene: TRBV12-3/TRBV12-4; CDR3 length: 13; CDR3 protein: CASRLAGPSEQFF
J gene: TRBJ2-7; V gene: TRBV19; CDR3 length: 12; CDR3 protein: CASSRTGAEQYF
J gene: TRBJ2-7; V gene: TRBV6-5; CDR3 length: 15; CDR3 protein: CASNPGDTSMYEQYF
J gene: TRBJ1-2; V gene: TRBV6-5; CDR3 length: 14; CDR3 protein: CASTPDNANYGYTF
J gene: TRBJ2-2; V gene: TRBV7-9; CDR3 length: 16; CDR3 protein: CASSHTGTSGPGELFF
J gene: TRBJ1-2; V gene: TRBV12-3/TRBV12-4; CDR3 length: 13; CDR3 protein: CASSLEWLYGYTF
J gene: TRBJ2-1; V gene: TRBV5-4; CDR3 length: 15; CDR3 protein: CASRSDSQRYNEQFF
J gene: TRBJ2-7; V gene: TRBV7-9; CDR3 length: 12; CDR3 protein: CASSLDYFEQYF
J gene: TRBJ2-7; V gene: TRBV9; CDR3 length: 15; CDR3 protein: CASSVGLDLPYEQYF
J gene: TRBJ2-1; V gene: TRBV11-3; CDR3 length: 12; CDR3 protein: CASGAGTNEQFF